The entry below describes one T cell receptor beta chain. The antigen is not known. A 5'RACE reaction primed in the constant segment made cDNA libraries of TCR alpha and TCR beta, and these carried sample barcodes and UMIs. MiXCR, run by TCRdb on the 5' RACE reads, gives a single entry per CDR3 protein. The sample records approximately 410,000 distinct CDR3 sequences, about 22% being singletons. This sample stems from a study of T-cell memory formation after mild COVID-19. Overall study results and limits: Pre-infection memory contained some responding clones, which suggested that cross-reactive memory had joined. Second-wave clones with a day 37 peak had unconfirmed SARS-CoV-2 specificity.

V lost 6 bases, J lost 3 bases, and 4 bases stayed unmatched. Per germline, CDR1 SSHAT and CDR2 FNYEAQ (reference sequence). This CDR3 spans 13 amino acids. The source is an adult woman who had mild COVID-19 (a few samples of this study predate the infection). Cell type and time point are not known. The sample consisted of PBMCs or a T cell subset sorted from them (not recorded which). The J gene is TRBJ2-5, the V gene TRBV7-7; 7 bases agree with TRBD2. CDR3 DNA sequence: TGTGCCAGCAGGCCTCTAGCGGAAGAGACCCAGTACTTC. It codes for CASRPLAEETQYF.